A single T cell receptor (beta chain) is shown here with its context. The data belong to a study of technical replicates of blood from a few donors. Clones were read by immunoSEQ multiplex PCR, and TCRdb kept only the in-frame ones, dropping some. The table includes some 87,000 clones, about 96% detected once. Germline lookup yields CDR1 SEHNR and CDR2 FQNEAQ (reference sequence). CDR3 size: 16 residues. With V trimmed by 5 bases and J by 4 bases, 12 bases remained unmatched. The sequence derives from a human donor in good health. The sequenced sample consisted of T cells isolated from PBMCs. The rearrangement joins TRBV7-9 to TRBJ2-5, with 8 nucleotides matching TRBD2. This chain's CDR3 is CASSPGLARTGETQYF. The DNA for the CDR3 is TGTGCCAGCAGCCCCGGACTAGCTAGAACTGGAGAGACCCAGTACTTC. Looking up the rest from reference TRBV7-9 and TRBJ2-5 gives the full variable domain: DTGVSQNPRHKITKRGQNVTFRCDPISEHNRLYWYRQTLGQGPEFLTYFQNEAQLEKSRLLSDRFSAERPKGSFSTLEIQRTEQGDSAMYLCASSPGLARTGETQYFGPGTRLLVL.